What follows are 26 T cell receptor beta chains derived from one specimen sequenced in a study of cytomegalovirus exposure and HLA in healthy donors. 13 Jbeta primers and 60 Vbeta primers were used for the PCR. Assay used: immunoSEQ multiplex PCR; TCRdb lists only in-frame clones, some missing. This sample contains 65,000 to 85,000 clones. What was sequenced was PBMCs. Source of these receptors: a female donor in good health and CMV-seropositive.

This chain connects TRBV18 to TRBJ1-2, with D perhaps TRBD1 (5 bases). The CDR3 contains 12 residues. Germline V gene sequence: CDR1 KGHSH, CDR2 LQKENI. Trimming left V 6 bases short and J 6 bases short, with 11 bases between. The CDR3 sequence is CASSGQANGYTF. The DNA for the CDR3 is TGTGCCAGCTCGGGGCAGGCGAATGGCTACACCTTC. Complete variable domain (other parts from reference TRBV18 and TRBJ1-2): NAGVMQNPRHLVRRRGQEARLRCSPMKGHSHVYWYRQLPEEGLKFMVYLQKENIIDESGMPKERFSAEFPKEGPSILRIQQVVRGDSAAYFCASSGQANGYTFGSGTRLTVV.

The genes are TRBV4-2 and TRBJ2-3; TRBD2 aligns across 9 bases. This CDR3 has 15 amino acids. J was trimmed by 6 bases and V by 0 bases; bases with no gene match: 4. In germline, CDR1 is LGHNA, CDR2 YNFKEQ. In nucleotides, the CDR3 is TGTGCCAGCAGCCAAGAGCGGGGGGGCCCCGATACGCAGTATTTT. The encoded protein is CASSQERGGPDTQYF.

The DNA of the CDR3 is TGCGCCAGCAGCTTCCGGGGACTAGGTACCAATGAGCAGTTCTTC. Protein sequence: CASSFRGLGTNEQFF. The genes are TRBV5-1 and TRBJ2-1; TRBD2 matches at 8 bases. The CDR3 is made up of 15 amino acids. With V trimmed by 2 bases and J by 6 bases, 7 bases remained unmatched. Germline assignment: CDR1 SGHRS and CDR2 YFSETQ.

The chain employs TRBV6-6 and TRBJ2-7; D possibly corresponds to TRBD2 (6 bases). Germline V gene data show CDR1 as MNHNY and CDR2 as SVGAGI (reference sequence). CDR3 length equals 14 residues. V lost 6 bases to trimming and J lost 2 bases, with 14 bases between them. CDR3: CASSPLLAPYEQYF. The CDR3 DNA follows: TGTGCCAGCAGCCCTCTGCTAGCGCCCTACGAGCAGTACTTC.

The chain uses TRBV10-3 and TRBJ2-7, with D tentatively TRBD1 (6 bases). CDR3 size: 14 residues. V was pared by 3 bases and J by 2 bases, with 11 bases between. In germline, CDR1 is ENHRY, CDR2 SYGVKD. CDR3 protein: CAISEVDSTYEQYF. The CDR3 nucleotides read TGTGCCATCAGTGAAGTGGACAGTACCTACGAGCAGTACTTC.

The chain employs TRBV19 and TRBJ1-2, with a weak D call TRBD1 (5 bases). The CDR3 runs to 13 residues. CDR1 and CDR2 from the germline V gene are LNHDA and SQIVND (reference sequence). V was clipped by 3 bases and J by 4 bases, with 9 bases between them. CDR3: CASSIRRGYGYTF. As DNA, the CDR3 is TGTGCCAGTAGTATTCGGAGGGGCTATGGCTACACCTTC.

The chain carries TRBV15 and TRBJ1-5; D might be TRBD1 (6 bases). CDR3 size: 15 residues. Germline CDR1 and CDR2: LNHNV and YYDKDF (reference sequence). V lost 3 bases and J 2 bases, leaving 11 bases between the germline ends. The DNA for the CDR3 is TGTGCCACCAGCAGTTACAGGGTTGGCAATCAGCCCCAGCATTTT. It encodes CATSSYRVGNQPQHF.

This chain connects TRBV29-1 to TRBJ1-2; perhaps TRBD1 as D (5 bases). The CDR3 consists of 14 residues. CDR1 is SQVTM, CDR2 ANQGSEA, per germline. V dropped 3 bases and J dropped 3 bases, with 14 bases sitting between them. The CDR3 nucleotides are TGCAGCGTTGAGTGGAGTGGGGCTGACTATGGCTACACCTTC. The encoded protein is CSVEWSGADYGYTF. Complete variable domain (other parts from reference TRBV29-1 and TRBJ1-2): SAVISQKPSRDICQRGTSLTIQCQVDSQVTMMFWYRQQPGQSLTLIATANQGSEATYESGFVIDKFPISRPNLTFSTLTVSNMSPEDSSIYLCSVEWSGADYGYTFGSGTRLTVV.

The V and J genes are TRBV7-9 and TRBJ1-1; the D gene is possibly TRBD1 (5 bases). The CDR3 length is 15 residues. Germline values: CDR1 SEHNR, CDR2 FQNEAQ (reference sequence). The V end was cut by 5 bases, the J end by 1 base, with 14 bases between. The CDR3 DNA is TGTGCCAGCAGCCCTCCCAACACAGGGAACACTGAAGCTTTCTTT. Amino acids: CASSPPNTGNTEAFF.

The chain couples TRBV4-3 to TRBJ1-2; 7 nucleotides match TRBD1. V shed 0 bases and J 4 bases; nucleotides not matched to a gene: 14. Germline CDR1 and CDR2: LGHNA and YSLEER. This CDR3 is 18 amino acids long. The CDR3 protein is CASSQDRVMGQNLYGYTF. The DNA for the CDR3 is TGCGCCAGCAGCCAAGACCGGGTTATGGGACAGAACCTCTATGGCTACACCTTC.

Concerning this clone itself: Other DNA sequences in the sample encode the same CDR3. V gene TRBV30 combines with J gene TRBJ1-2; the D gene is possibly TRBD1 (5 bases). Germline-derived CDR1 and CDR2 are GTSNPN and SVGIG (reference sequence). CDR3 size: 10 residues. The CDR3 nucleotides are TGTGCATATCGGACACGTGGCTACACCTTC. Translation: CAYRTRGYTF.

The rearrangement links TRBV5-1 to TRBJ2-7, with 7 bases that match TRBD2. CDR1 is SGHRS, CDR2 YFSETQ, per germline. The CDR3 has 14 residues. Trimming removed 4 bases from V and 5 bases from J; junction bases left unmatched: 9. CDR3 in amino acids: CASSGGLREDEQYF. CDR3 bases: TGCGCCAGCAGCGGGGGACTTCGGGAGGACGAGCAGTACTTC.

V gene TRBV6-6 combines with J gene TRBJ2-5, with D tentatively TRBD2 (7 bases). CDR1 MNHNY and CDR2 SVGAGI come from the germline V gene (reference sequence). V was trimmed by 6 bases and J by 5 bases, leaving 19 bases between them. The CDR3 runs to 15 residues. CDR3 DNA sequence: TGTGCCAGCAGAGAGAAAACAGGGCGGGGGGAGACCCAGTACTTC. Amino acids: CASREKTGRGETQYF.

The chain combines TRBV30 with TRBJ2-7; 8 positions match TRBD1. CDR1 GTSNPN and CDR2 SVGIG come from the germline V gene (reference sequence). The CDR3 has 13 residues. Trimming took 2 bases from V and 2 from J; bases not matched to a gene: 2. The CDR3 loop reads CAWSRTGPYEQYF. In DNA, the CDR3 is TGTGCCTGGAGTAGGACAGGGCCCTACGAGCAGTACTTC.

J is TRBJ2-7 and V is TRBV6-1; D ambiguous. This CDR3 has 11 amino acids. Per the germline V gene, CDR1 is MNHNS and CDR2 is SASEGT. The germline V and J ends were trimmed by 7 bases and 4 bases, with 8 bases remaining between them. CDR3 nucleotides: TGTGCCAGCAATCCCGGGTACGAGCAGTACTTC. Amino acids: CASNPGYEQYF.

V usage is TRBV6-1 and J usage is TRBJ2-5; tentative D call: TRBD2 (5 bases). V shed 6 bases and J shed 6 bases, with 17 bases lying between them. The CDR3 runs 14 residues. Germline CDR1 MNHNS, CDR2 SASEGT. The CDR3 bases are TGTGCCAGCAGGTCCGGGGTGGATTTGAAGACCCAGTACTTC. Its protein is CASRSGVDLKTQYF.

The chain has TRBV6-6 and TRBJ2-5, with TRBD1 matching 7 bases. V lost 4 bases and J lost 1; bases outside the gene matches: 9. This CDR3 spans 16 amino acids. The V gene's germline CDR1 is MNHNY and CDR2 SVGAGI (reference sequence). The CDR3 region is CASSFGQVQTQETQYF. CDR3 DNA: TGTGCCAGCAGTTTCGGACAGGTCCAAACCCAAGAGACCCAGTACTTC.

V usage is TRBV7-2 and J usage is TRBJ1-5; 8 nucleotides agree with TRBD1. Germline trimming cut 6 bases from V and 5 bases from J; bases unmatched to any gene: 9. Germline loops: CDR1 SGHTA, CDR2 FQGNSA. The CDR3 spans 15 residues. The CDR3 reads CASSSWTGSDQPQHF. CDR3 nucleotide sequence: TGTGCCAGCAGTTCGTGGACAGGGAGTGATCAGCCCCAGCATTTT. Complete variable domain (other parts from reference TRBV7-2 and TRBJ1-5): GAGVSQSPSNKVTEKGKDVELRCDPISGHTALYWYRQSLGQGLEFLIYFQGNSAPDKSGLPSDRFSAERTGGSVSTLTIQRTQQEDSAVYLCASSSWTGSDQPQHFGDGTRLSIL.

This chain uses TRBV11-1 with TRBJ2-5, with a possible D match to TRBD1 (5 bases). The CDR3 spans 13 residues. Between the trimmed V and J ends, which lost 5 bases and 1 base, there was a span of 8 bases. Per germline, CDR1 SGHAT and CDR2 FQDESV (reference sequence). The CDR3 reads CASSRQFQETQYF. The CDR3 DNA sequence: TGTGCCAGCAGCCGACAGTTCCAAGAGACCCAGTACTTC.

The rearrangement uses TRBV7-3 and TRBJ2-3; TRBD2 might be the D (5 bases). This CDR3 spans 15 amino acids. V was pared by 5 bases and J by 2 bases, with 14 bases between. In germline, CDR1 is SGHTA, CDR2 FQGTGA. This CDR3 is CASSQDSADTDTQYF. The DNA of the CDR3 is TGTGCCAGCAGCCAAGATAGCGCCGACACAGATACGCAGTATTTT. The full variable domain, with the rest looked up from reference TRBV7-3 and TRBJ2-3, is GAGVSQTPSNKVTEKGKYVELRCDPISGHTALYWYRQSLGQGPEFLIYFQGTGAADDSGLPNDRFFAVRPEGSVSTLKIQRTERGDSAVYLCASSQDSADTDTQYFGPGTRLTVL.

The chain has TRBV6-1 and TRBJ1-3; possible D gene TRBD1, 5 bases. CDR3 length equals 14 residues. Looked up from germline, CDR1 is MNHNS and CDR2 is SASEGT. V shed 3 bases and J shed 2 bases, with 8 bases lying between them. This chain's CDR3 is CASSDRGTGNTIYF. CDR3 DNA sequence: TGTGCCAGCAGTGATAGGGGCACTGGAAACACCATATATTTT.

As DNA, the CDR3 is TGTGCCAGTAGTATCTTTGTTCCGGGGAGGACGGGGGAAAACATTCAGTACTTC. It is translated as CASSIFVPGRTGENIQYF. The gene calls are TRBV19 and TRBJ2-4, with D possibly matching TRBD2 (6 bases). The germline V gene encodes CDR1 LNHDA and CDR2 SQIVND (reference sequence). Trimming removed 3 bases from V and 5 bases from J, with 23 bases in between. CDR3 length: 18 amino acids. The whole variable domain, filled in from reference TRBV19 and TRBJ2-4, reads DGGITQSPKYLFRKEGQNVTLSCEQNLNHDAMYWYRQDPGQGLRLIYYSQIVNDFQKGDIAEGYSVSREKKESFPLTVTSAQKNPTAFYLCASSIFVPGRTGENIQYFGAGTRLSVL.

The rearrangement joins TRBV27 to TRBJ1-2; a possible D gene is TRBD1 (5 bases). Germline values: CDR1 MNHEY, CDR2 SMNVEV (reference sequence). Between the trimmed V and J ends, which lost 6 bases and 0 bases, there was a span of 14 bases. The CDR3 has 15 residues. CDR3 protein: CASRKGTLANYGYTF. In nucleotides, the CDR3 is TGTGCCAGCAGGAAGGGGACTTTAGCTAACTATGGCTACACCTTC.

The chain links TRBV27 to TRBJ1-1, with a possible D match to TRBD1 (6 bases). This CDR3 spans 15 amino acids. Deletions cut 5 bases from V and 5 bases from J, with 18 bases between. Germline assignment: CDR1 MNHEY and CDR2 SMNVEV (reference sequence). CDR3 in amino acids: CASSPLRGKDTEAFF. For the CDR3, the DNA is TGTGCCAGCAGTCCGCTCAGGGGAAAGGATACTGAAGCTTTCTTT.

The rearrangement joins TRBV6-1 to TRBJ2-7; 10 bases map to TRBD2. V was clipped by 0 bases and J by 5 bases; unmatched bases: 4. The CDR3 is 15 residues long. CDR1 and CDR2 (germline): MNHNS, SASEGT. CDR3 sequence (DNA): TGTGCCAGCAGTGAAGCAGGGACTAGCGTCAACGAGCAGTACTTC. It translates to CASSEAGTSVNEQYF.

V usage is TRBV2 and J usage is TRBJ1-5; D perhaps matches TRBD1 (5 bases). Between the trimmed V and J ends, which lost 2 bases and 0 bases, there was a span of 11 bases. CDR3 length equals 16 residues. Looked up from germline, CDR1 is SNHLY and CDR2 is FYNNEI. CDR3 nucleotide sequence: TGTGCCAGCAGTGAACAGGGAGGCCATAGCAATCAGCCCCAGCATTTT. It yields the protein CASSEQGGHSNQPQHF.